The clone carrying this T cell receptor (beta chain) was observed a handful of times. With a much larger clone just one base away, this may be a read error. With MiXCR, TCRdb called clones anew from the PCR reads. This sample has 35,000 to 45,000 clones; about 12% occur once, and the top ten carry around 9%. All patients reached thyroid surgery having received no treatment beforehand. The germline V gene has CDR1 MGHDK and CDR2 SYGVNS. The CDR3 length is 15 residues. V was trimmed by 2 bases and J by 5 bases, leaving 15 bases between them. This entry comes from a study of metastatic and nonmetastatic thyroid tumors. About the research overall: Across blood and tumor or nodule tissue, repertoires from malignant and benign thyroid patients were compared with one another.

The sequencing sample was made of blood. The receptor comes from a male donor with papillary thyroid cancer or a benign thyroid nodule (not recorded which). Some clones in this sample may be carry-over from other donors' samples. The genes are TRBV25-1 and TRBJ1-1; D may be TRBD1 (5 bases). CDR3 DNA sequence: TGTGCCAGCAGTGAAGAGGGGCGGAGGCGAACTGAAGCTTTCTTT. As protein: CASSEEGRRRTEAFF.